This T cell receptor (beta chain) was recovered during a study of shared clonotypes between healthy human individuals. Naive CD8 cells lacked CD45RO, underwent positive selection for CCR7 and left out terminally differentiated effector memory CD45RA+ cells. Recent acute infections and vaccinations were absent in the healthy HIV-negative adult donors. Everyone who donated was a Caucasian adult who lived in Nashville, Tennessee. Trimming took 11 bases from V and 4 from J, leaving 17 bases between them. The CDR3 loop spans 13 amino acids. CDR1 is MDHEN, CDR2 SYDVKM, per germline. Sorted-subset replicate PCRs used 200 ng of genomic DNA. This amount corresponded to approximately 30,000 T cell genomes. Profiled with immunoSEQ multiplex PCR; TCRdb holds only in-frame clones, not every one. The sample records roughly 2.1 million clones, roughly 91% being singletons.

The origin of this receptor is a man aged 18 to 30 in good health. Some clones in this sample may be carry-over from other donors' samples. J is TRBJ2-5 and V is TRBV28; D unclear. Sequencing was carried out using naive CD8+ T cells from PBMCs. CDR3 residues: CASALTSSETQYF. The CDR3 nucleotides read TGTGCCTCGGCCTTGACGTCTTCAGAGACCCAGTACTTC.